The 27 T cell receptor beta chains reported below all come from one sample, sequenced in a study of T cell repertoires in cytomegalovirus infection. A single record per CDR3 protein comes from TCRdb applying MiXCR to the reads. The sample consists of over 100,000 distinct CDR3 sequences, about 9.4% of them appearing once. Antigens for these TCRs are unknown. The material sequenced was PBMCs, sequenced either directly or after in vitro stimulation (not recorded which). These receptors were taken from a human donor in good health (CMV status not recorded). Some clones in this sample may be carry-over from other donors' samples.

The chain carries TRBV6-2 or TRBV6-3 and TRBJ2-7; 7 bases are a match to TRBD1. Germline V CDR1 and CDR2: MNHEY, SVGEGT. The CDR3 covers 14 residues. The V segment lost 6 bases and the J segment 3 bases; nucleotides outside the gene matches: 8. The CDR3 loop is CASSTTGTVYEQYV. CDR3 DNA: TGTGCCAGCAGCACAACCGGGACAGTCTACGAGCAGTACGTC.

V is TRBV7-9 and J is TRBJ1-1; D gene uncertain. Germline CDR1 is SEHNR and CDR2 is FQNEAQ (reference sequence). V was clipped by 1 base and J by 1 base, with 7 bases between them. CDR3 size: 14 residues. CDR3 sequence (DNA): TGTGCCAGCAGCTTAGTTCGAGGGAACACTGAAGCTTTCTTT. Translated: CASSLVRGNTEAFF.

The CDR3 protein is CASSQGTETQYF. DNA for the CDR3: TGCGCCAGCAGCCAAGGAACGGAGACCCAGTACTTC. The V and J genes are TRBV4-1 and TRBJ2-5; D gene uncertain. V lost 1 base to trimming and J lost 5 bases, with 5 bases between them. Germline-derived CDR1 and CDR2 are MGHRA and YSYEKL. The CDR3 is made up of 12 amino acids.

There are many counts of this clonotype. The genes are TRBV7-3 and TRBJ2-7; D is undetermined. Trimming took off 5 bases at V and 5 bases at J, with 10 bases between the two ends. The length of the CDR3 is 12 residues. Germline CDR1 and CDR2: SGHTA and FQGTGA. The CDR3 coding sequence is TGTGCCAGCAGCGCTGGGCGAGACGAGCAGTACTTC. Translating it yields CASSAGRDEQYF.

The V and J genes are TRBV6-1 and TRBJ2-1; TRBD1 aligns across 9 bases. V was clipped by 7 bases and J by 5 bases; unmatched bases: 3. The length of the CDR3 is 13 residues. CDR1 is MNHNS and CDR2 is SASEGT in the germline V gene. The CDR3: CASNRGLNNEQFF. CDR3 nucleotide sequence: TGTGCCAGCAACAGGGGGCTCAACAATGAGCAGTTCTTC.

This clonotype was picked up a small number of times. The chain joins TRBV28 to TRBJ1-1, with TRBD1 matching over 7 bases. CDR1 and CDR2 (germline): MDHEN, SYDVKM. V shed 5 bases, J shed 5 bases, and the junction held 11 bases outside the gene matches. CDR3 length equals 15 residues. The CDR3 DNA follows: TGTGCCAGCAGTCCGTCGACAGGGAGGTATACTGAAGCTTTCTTT. It is translated as CASSPSTGRYTEAFF. The variable domain in full, completed from reference TRBV28 and TRBJ1-1, reads DVKVTQSSRYLVKRTGEKVFLECVQDMDHENMFWYRQDPGLGLRLIYFSYDVKMKEKGDIPEGYSVSREKKERFSLILESASTNQTSMYLCASSPSTGRYTEAFFGQGTRLTVV.

This clonotype has ten or more counts. CDR3 coding DNA: TGTGCCAGCAGCTTGGATCACAGGGGGGGCTACGAGCAGTACTTC. Translation gives CASSLDHRGGYEQYF. The chain links TRBV5-6 to TRBJ2-7, with a possible D match to TRBD1 (8 bases). CDR3 length equals 15 residues. V gave up 0 bases and J gave up 3 bases, with 13 bases separating them. Germline loops: CDR1 SGHDT, CDR2 YYEEEE.

This clonotype was observed at least ten times. This chain uses TRBV6-5 with TRBJ1-6, with D possibly TRBD1 on 6 matching bases. The CDR3 sequence is 16 residues long. Trimming shortened V by 7 bases and J by 0 bases, and 13 bases separated the two germline ends. The germline V gene encodes CDR1 MNHEY and CDR2 SVGAGI. The CDR3 DNA sequence: TGTGCCAGCAAGATGGACAGCGCCTCCTATAATTCACCCCTCCACTTT. It specifies CASKMDSASYNSPLHF.

The chain employs TRBV11-2 and TRBJ1-2; TRBD1 matches 10 bases. The trim removed 4 bases at V and 7 bases at J, leaving 6 bases unmatched. The CDR3 has 14 residues. Germline values: CDR1 SGHAT, CDR2 FQNNGV. CDR3 amino acids: CASSYRTGGGGYTF. In nucleotides, the CDR3 is TGTGCCAGCAGCTACAGGACAGGGGGTGGTGGCTACACCTTC.

This clonotype was recorded many times. The chain combines TRBV12-3 or TRBV12-4 with TRBJ2-2, with TRBD2 matching 9 bases. Losses at the gene ends were 7 bases for V and 7 bases for J; bases not matched to a gene: 10. CDR3 length equals 15 residues. The CDR3 loop reads CASKQGLAGFGELFF. In DNA, the CDR3 is TGTGCCAGCAAACAGGGGCTAGCGGGATTCGGGGAGCTGTTTTTT.

This clonotype was detected many times. The chain is built from TRBV25-1 and TRBJ2-5; no clear D gene. The CDR3 runs to 13 residues. Germline V lookup: CDR1 MGHDK, CDR2 SYGVNS. V was shortened by 9 bases and J by 3 bases, with 14 bases between the two germline ends. Here the CDR3 reads CARDPIGKETQYF. CDR3 nucleotides: TGTGCCAGAGACCCTATAGGCAAAGAGACCCAGTACTTC.

Worth noting for this clonotype: Germline and junction disagree at one end, which may indicate a read error. The chain links TRBV12-3 or TRBV12-4 to TRBJ2-7, with 7 bases lining up with TRBD1. The CDR3 totals 14 residues. The CDR3 DNA sequence: TGTACCAGCAGTTCCCAGGGACAGACTTACGAGCAGTACTTC. Translating it yields CTSSSQGQTYEQYF.

This clonotype was picked up a small number of times. This chain uses TRBV13 with TRBJ2-1; 11 bases align to TRBD2. Trimming cost V 5 bases and J 6 bases; bases outside gene matches: 15. This CDR3 has 18 amino acids. The germline gives CDR1 PRHDT, CDR2 FYEKMQ (reference sequence). The CDR3 DNA follows: TGTGCCAGCAGCATTAGCGGGAGGGCCTTTAGTGTGGCCAATGAGCAGTTCTTC. Translating it yields CASSISGRAFSVANEQFF.

This clonotype was found many times. The rearrangement joins TRBV7-2 to TRBJ2-2; D remains ambiguous. Germline values: CDR1 SGHTA, CDR2 FQGNSA. V was cut by 1 base and J by 1 base, with 10 bases left in between. The CDR3 is 16 residues long. The CDR3 DNA sequence: TGTGCCAGCAGCTTAGTGGTTCCGGGGAACACCGGGGAGCTGTTTTTT. Encoded protein: CASSLVVPGNTGELFF.

This clonotype was counted only a few times. This chain connects TRBV5-1 to TRBJ2-1; 15 bases are a match to TRBD2. CDR3 length equals 15 residues. The V segment lost 4 bases and the J segment 7 bases; nucleotides outside the gene matches: 3. Germline V gene sequence: CDR1 SGHRS, CDR2 YFSETQ. CDR3 region: CASSKGLAGGNEQFF. CDR3 in DNA: TGCGCCAGCAGCAAAGGACTAGCGGGGGGGAATGAGCAGTTCTTC.

The table lists this clonotype with a few counts. The V gene is TRBV7-9, the J gene TRBJ1-5, with D maybe TRBD1 (5 bases). Per germline, CDR1 SEHNR and CDR2 FQNEAQ (reference sequence). Trimming removed 5 bases at V and 8 bases at J, with 13 bases between. The CDR3 is 13 amino acids. In nucleotides, the CDR3 is TGTGCCAGCAGCCCCGCCGGGGGGGAGCCCCAGCATTTT. Translated, it gives CASSPAGGEPQHF.

This clonotype has a count of ten or more. The V gene is TRBV12-3 or TRBV12-4, the J gene TRBJ2-2; TRBD1 aligns across 7 bases. This CDR3 contains 13 residues. The trim removed 3 bases at V and 8 bases at J, leaving 3 bases unmatched. In nucleotides, the CDR3 is TGTGCCAGCAGTTTGACAGGGCCGGGGGAGCTGTTTTTT. Protein sequence: CASSLTGPGELFF.

This clonotype was picked up many times. The chain carries TRBV19 and TRBJ1-5, with D maybe TRBD1 (5 bases). This CDR3 contains 15 residues. V was cut by 5 bases and J by 1 base, with 12 bases left in between. CDR1 and CDR2 (germline): LNHDA, SQIVND (reference sequence). CDR3: CASSPTWGSNQPQHF. CDR3 in DNA: TGTGCCAGTAGTCCCACTTGGGGGAGCAATCAGCCCCAGCATTTT.

This clonotype has ten or more counts. The chain has TRBV7-9 and TRBJ1-1, with a tentative D call TRBD1 (5 bases). Germline V gives CDR1 SEHNR, CDR2 FQNEAQ (reference sequence). Between the trimmed V and J ends, which lost 0 bases and 9 bases, there was a span of 11 bases. The CDR3 is 13 residues long. The CDR3 protein is CASSLALTEKAFF. The CDR3, as DNA: TGTGCCAGCAGCTTAGCGCTGACAGAAAAAGCTTTCTTT.

The J gene is TRBJ2-7, the V gene TRBV4-2; D is unresolved. Per the germline V gene, CDR1 is LGHNA and CDR2 is YNFKEQ. V was cut by 3 bases and J by 3 bases, with 6 bases left in between. The length of the CDR3 is 12 residues. The CDR3 here is CASSQLHYEQYF. CDR3 in DNA: TGTGCCAGCAGCCAGCTTCACTACGAGCAGTACTTC.

This rearrangement joins TRBV11-3 to TRBJ2-3; no firm D call. The V end was cut by 1 base, the J end by 5 bases, with 13 bases between. The CDR3 is 15 amino acids. The germline V gene encodes CDR1 SGHNT and CDR2 YENEEA. The CDR3 loop reads CASSLAIGPGDTQYF. The CDR3 nucleotides are TGTGCCAGCAGCTTAGCGATAGGGCCGGGAGATACGCAGTATTTT.

The sample holds many counts of this clonotype. The chain carries TRBV5-4 and TRBJ1-1; unclear D gene. The V end was cut by 4 bases, the J end by 1 base, with 8 bases between. The germline V gene encodes CDR1 SGHNT and CDR2 YYREEE (reference sequence). CDR3 size: 13 residues. The CDR3 here is CASSTRENTEAFF. CDR3 DNA: TGTGCCAGCAGCACCCGGGAGAACACTGAAGCTTTCTTT.

This clonotype has at least ten counts. V gene TRBV29-1 combines with J gene TRBJ2-4; possible D gene TRBD2, 6 bases. This CDR3 region has 15 residues. V was clipped by 1 base and J by 0 bases, with 10 bases between them. Per the germline V gene, CDR1 is SQVTM and CDR2 is ANQGSEA. This CDR3 reads CSVEGGEVAKNIQYF. DNA for the CDR3: TGCAGCGTTGAAGGGGGGGAAGTAGCCAAAAACATTCAGTACTTC.

This clonotype has ten or more counts. The genes are TRBV12-3 or TRBV12-4 and TRBJ2-7; 9 bases agree with TRBD1. The CDR3 sequence is 15 residues long. Trimming removed 6 bases from V and 5 bases from J; junction bases left unmatched: 11. CDR3 coding DNA: TGTGCCAGCAGCCCGACCGGGACAGGGAGGCACGAGCAGTACTTC. Translation gives CASSPTGTGRHEQYF.

The rearrangement links TRBV5-1 to TRBJ1-2; TRBD1 matches at 7 bases. Germline CDR1 is SGHRS and CDR2 is YFSETQ. The CDR3 runs to 13 residues. V was pared by 4 bases and J by 4 bases, with 4 bases of the junction left unmatched. The CDR3 spells CASSHGDSYGYTF. In nucleotides, the CDR3 is TGCGCCAGCAGCCATGGGGACAGCTATGGCTACACCTTC.

This clonotype was seen repeatedly, ten times or more. The V gene is TRBV7-2, the J gene TRBJ2-6; maybe TRBD1 (5 bases). Germline values: CDR1 SGHTA, CDR2 FQGNSA. The CDR3 is made up of 16 amino acids. V gave up 0 bases and J gave up 8 bases, with 14 bases separating them. Here the CDR3 reads CASSLAWQGKTNVLTF. The CDR3 DNA reads as TGTGCCAGCAGCTTAGCCTGGCAGGGAAAAACCAACGTCCTGACTTTC. Together with reference TRBV7-2 and TRBJ2-6, the CDR3 gives the full variable domain: GAGVSQSPSNKVTEKGKDVELRCDPISGHTALYWYRQSLGQGLEFLIYFQGNSAPDKSGLPSDRFSAERTGGSVSTLTIQRTQQEDSAVYLCASSLAWQGKTNVLTFGAGSRLTVL.

V usage is TRBV27 and J usage is TRBJ1-6, with D maybe TRBD1 (5 bases). The CDR3 consists of 13 residues. The germline gives CDR1 MNHEY, CDR2 SMNVEV (reference sequence). V lost 2 bases and J 6 bases, leaving 5 bases between the germline ends. CDR3 residues: CASSLGGNSPLHF. For the CDR3, the DNA is TGTGCCAGCAGTTTAGGGGGTAATTCACCCCTCCACTTT.